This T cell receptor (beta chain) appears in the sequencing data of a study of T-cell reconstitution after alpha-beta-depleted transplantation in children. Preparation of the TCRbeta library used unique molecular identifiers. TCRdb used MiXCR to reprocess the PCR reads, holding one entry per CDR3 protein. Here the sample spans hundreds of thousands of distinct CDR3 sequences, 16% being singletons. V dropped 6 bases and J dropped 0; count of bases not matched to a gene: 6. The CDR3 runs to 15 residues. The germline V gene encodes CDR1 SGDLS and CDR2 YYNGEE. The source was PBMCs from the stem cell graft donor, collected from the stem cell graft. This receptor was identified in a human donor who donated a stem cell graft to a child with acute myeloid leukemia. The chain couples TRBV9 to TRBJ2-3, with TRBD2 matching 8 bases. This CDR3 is CASKESGGSTDTQYF. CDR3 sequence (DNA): TGTGCCAGCAAGGAAAGCGGGGGAAGCACAGATACGCAGTATTTT.